This T cell receptor beta chain emerged from a study of blood T cell repertoires in COVID-19. Overall study context: COVID-19 samples collected from the United States, Italy and Spain covered acute and convalescent phases. Sources were T cells, B-cell-depleted T cells, or PBMCs; the material itself was cDNA or gDNA.

Authors' processing steps: The assay estimated nucleated cells by amplifying reference gene primers. Only in-frame clones appear in the TCRdb table, and some are missing; sequencing was by immunoSEQ multiplex PCR. That table furnishes V, J and clone size, whereas the DNA furnished D and trimming. In the table there are about 90,000 clones, around 80% of which are singletons. The length of the CDR3 is 16 residues. The J segment lost 2 bases and the V segment lost 4 bases, leaving 8 bases of the junction unmatched. Germline lookup yields CDR1 SGHRS and CDR2 YFSETQ. The sequencing sample was made of peripheral blood. The TCR was taken from a man between 65 and 80 years old with acute or convalescent COVID-19. V gene TRBV5-1 combines with J gene TRBJ2-2; 7 nucleotides match TRBD1. CDR3 residues: CASSRDSSTNTGELFF. The CDR3 DNA is TGCGCCAGCAGCCGGGACAGCTCTACCAACACCGGGGAGCTGTTTTTT.